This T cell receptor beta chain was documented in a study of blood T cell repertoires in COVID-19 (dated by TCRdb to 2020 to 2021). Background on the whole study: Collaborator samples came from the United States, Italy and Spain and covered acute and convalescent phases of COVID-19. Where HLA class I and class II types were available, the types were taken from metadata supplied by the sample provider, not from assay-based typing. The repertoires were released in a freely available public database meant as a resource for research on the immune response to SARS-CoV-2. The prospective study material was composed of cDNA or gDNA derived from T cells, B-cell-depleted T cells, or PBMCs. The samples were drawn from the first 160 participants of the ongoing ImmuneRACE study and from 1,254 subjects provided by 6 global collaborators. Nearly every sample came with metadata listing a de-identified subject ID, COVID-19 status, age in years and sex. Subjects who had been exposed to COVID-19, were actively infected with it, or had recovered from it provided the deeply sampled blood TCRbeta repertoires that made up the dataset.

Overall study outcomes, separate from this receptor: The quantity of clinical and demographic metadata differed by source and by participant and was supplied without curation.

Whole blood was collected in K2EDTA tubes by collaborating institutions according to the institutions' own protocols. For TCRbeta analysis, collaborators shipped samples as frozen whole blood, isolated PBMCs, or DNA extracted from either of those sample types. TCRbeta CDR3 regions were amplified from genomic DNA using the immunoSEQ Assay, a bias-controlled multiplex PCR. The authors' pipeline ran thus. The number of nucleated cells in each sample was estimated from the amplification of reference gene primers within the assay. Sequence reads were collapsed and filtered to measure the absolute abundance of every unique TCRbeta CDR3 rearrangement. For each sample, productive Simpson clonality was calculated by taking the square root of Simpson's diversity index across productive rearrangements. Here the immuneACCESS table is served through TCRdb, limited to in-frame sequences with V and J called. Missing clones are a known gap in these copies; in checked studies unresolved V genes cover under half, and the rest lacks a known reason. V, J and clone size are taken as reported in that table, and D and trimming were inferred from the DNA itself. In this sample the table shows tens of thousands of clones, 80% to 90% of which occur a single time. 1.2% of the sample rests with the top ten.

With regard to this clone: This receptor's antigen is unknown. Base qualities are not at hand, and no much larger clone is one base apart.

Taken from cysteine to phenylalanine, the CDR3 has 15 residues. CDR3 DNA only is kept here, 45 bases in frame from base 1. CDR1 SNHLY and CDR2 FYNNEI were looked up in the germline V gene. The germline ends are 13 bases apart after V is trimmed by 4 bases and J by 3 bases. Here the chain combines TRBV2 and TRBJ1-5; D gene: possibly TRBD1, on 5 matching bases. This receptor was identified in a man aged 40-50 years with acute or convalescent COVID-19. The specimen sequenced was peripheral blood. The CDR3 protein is CASSAIRQNNQPQHF. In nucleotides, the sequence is TGTGCCAGCAGTGCGATTCGACAGAACAATCAGCCCCAGCATTTT.